This TCR beta chain stems from a study of T cells of healthy individuals. TCRdb re-called the 5' RACE reads through MiXCR, storing one row per CDR3 protein. The sample has around 83,000 distinct CDR3 sequences, approximately 5.4% seen once. This clonotype has ten or more counts. CDR3 length equals 12 residues. CDR1 and CDR2 (germline): SGHKS, YYEKEE (reference sequence). V lost 4 bases to trimming and J lost 1 base, with 6 bases between them. This chain uses TRBV5-5 with TRBJ2-7; D unclear. The sequence came from a female donor in good health. CDR3 region: CASSLVSYEQYF. CDR3 bases: TGTGCCAGCAGCCTAGTTTCCTACGAGCAGTACTTC.